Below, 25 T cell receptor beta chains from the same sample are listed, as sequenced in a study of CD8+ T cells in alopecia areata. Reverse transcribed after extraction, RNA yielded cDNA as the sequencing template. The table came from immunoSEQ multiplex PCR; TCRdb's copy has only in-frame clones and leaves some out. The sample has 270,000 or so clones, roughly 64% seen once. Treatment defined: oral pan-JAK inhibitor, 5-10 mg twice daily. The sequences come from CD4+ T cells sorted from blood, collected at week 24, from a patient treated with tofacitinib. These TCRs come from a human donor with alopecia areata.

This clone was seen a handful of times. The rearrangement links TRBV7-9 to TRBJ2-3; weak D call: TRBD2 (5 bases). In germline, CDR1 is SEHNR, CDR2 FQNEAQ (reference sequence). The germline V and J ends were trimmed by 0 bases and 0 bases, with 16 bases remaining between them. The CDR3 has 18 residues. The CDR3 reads CASSLALSGNPSTDTQYF. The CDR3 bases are TGTGCCAGCAGCTTAGCGCTTTCGGGGAACCCGAGCACAGATACGCAGTATTTT. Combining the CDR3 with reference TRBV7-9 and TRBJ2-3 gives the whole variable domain DTGVSQNPRHKITKRGQNVTFRCDPISEHNRLYWYRQTLGQGPEFLTYFQNEAQLEKSRLLSDRFSAERPKGSFSTLEIQRTEQGDSAMYLCASSLALSGNPSTDTQYFGPGTRLTVL.

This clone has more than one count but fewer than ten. The CDR3 DNA follows: TGCGCCAGCAGATCGACAGCGACCCAAGAGACCCAGTACTTC. Translating it yields CASRSTATQETQYF. J is TRBJ2-5 and V is TRBV5-1; TRBD1 might be the D (5 bases). Per the germline V gene, CDR1 is SGHRS and CDR2 is YFSETQ. The V gene lost 5 bases and the J gene lost 1 base, with 12 bases spanning the gap. CDR3 length: 14 residues. The full variable domain, with the rest looked up from reference TRBV5-1 and TRBJ2-5, is KAGVTQTPRYLIKTRGQQVTLSCSPISGHRSVSWYQQTPGQGLQFLFEYFSETQRNKGNFPGRFSGRQFSNSRSEMNVSTLELGDSALYLCASRSTATQETQYFGPGTRLLVL.

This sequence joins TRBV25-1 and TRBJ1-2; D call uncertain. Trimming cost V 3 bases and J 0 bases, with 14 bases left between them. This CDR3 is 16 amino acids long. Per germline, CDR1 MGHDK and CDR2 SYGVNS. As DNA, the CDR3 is TGTGCCAGCAGTGAGGGCCCAGCCCGTTCTAACTATGGCTACACCTTC. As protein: CASSEGPARSNYGYTF.

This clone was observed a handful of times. The CDR3 protein is CASSVGDGPSGNTIYF. CDR3 in DNA: TGTGCCAGCAGCGTAGGAGACGGCCCCTCTGGAAACACCATATATTTT. The J gene is TRBJ1-3, the V gene TRBV9, with D uncertain. Looked up from germline, CDR1 is SGDLS and CDR2 is YYNGEE. The CDR3 has 16 amino acids. V lost 0 bases and J 0 bases, leaving 10 bases between the germline ends.

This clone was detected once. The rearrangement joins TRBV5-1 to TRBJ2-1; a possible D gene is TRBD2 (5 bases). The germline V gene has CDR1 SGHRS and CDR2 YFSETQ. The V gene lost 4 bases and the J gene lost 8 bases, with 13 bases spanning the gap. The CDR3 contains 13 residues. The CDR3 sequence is CASSPAGVHEQFF. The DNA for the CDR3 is TGCGCCAGCAGCCCCGCCGGGGTCCATGAGCAGTTCTTC.

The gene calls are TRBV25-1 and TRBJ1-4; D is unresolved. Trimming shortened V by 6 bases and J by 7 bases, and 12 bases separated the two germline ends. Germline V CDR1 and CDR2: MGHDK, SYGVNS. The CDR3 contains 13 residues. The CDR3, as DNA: TGTGCCAGCAGACGTCTAAATCTTGAAAAACTGTTTTTT. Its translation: CASRRLNLEKLFF.

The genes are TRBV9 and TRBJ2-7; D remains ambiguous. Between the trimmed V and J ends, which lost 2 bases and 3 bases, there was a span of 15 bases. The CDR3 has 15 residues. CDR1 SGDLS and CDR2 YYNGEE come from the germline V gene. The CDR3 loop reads CASSVSRHGLYEQYF. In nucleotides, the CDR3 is TGTGCCAGCAGCGTCTCCAGGCACGGCCTCTACGAGCAGTACTTC.

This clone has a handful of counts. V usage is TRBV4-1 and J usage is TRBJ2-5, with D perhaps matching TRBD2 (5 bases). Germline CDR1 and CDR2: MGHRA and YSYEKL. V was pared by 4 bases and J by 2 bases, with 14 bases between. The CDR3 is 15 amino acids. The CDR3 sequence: CASSLGSTNQETQYF. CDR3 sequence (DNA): TGCGCCAGCAGCCTGGGGAGTACAAATCAAGAGACCCAGTACTTC.

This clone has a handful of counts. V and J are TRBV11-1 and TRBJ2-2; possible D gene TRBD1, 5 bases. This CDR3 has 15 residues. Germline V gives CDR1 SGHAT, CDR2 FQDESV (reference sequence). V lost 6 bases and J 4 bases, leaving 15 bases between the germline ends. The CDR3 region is CASRRRTGVTGELFF. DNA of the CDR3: TGTGCCAGCAGAAGAAGAACAGGAGTCACCGGGGAGCTGTTTTTT.

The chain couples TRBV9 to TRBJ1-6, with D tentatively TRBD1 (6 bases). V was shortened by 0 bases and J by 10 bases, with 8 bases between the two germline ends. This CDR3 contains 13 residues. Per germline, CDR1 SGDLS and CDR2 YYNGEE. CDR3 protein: CASSVAGESPLHF. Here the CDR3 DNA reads TGTGCCAGCAGCGTAGCAGGGGAATCACCCCTCCACTTT.

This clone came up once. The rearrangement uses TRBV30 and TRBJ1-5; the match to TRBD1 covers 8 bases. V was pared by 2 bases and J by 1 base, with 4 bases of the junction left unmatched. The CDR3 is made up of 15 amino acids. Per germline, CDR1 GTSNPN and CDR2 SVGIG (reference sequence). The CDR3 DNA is TGTGCCTGGAGTTTACAGGGGGGGAGCAATCAGCCCCAGCATTTT. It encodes CAWSLQGGSNQPQHF.

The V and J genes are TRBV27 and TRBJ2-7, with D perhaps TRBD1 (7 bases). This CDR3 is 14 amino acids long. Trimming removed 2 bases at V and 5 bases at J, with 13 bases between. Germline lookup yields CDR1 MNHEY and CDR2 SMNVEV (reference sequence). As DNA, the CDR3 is TGTGCCAGCAGTTTAAAGACAGGGAGGAACGAGCAGTACTTC. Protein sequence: CASSLKTGRNEQYF.

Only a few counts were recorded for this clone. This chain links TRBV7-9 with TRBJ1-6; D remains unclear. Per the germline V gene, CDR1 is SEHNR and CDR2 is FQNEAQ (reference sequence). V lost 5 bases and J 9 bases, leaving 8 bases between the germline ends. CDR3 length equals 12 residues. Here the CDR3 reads CASSLEGSPLHF. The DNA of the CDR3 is TGTGCCAGCAGCCTCGAGGGTTCACCCCTCCACTTT.

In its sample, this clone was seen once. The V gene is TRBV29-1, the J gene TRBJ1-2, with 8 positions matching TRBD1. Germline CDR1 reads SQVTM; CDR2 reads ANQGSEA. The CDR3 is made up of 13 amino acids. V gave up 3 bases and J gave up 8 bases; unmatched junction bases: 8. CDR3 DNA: TGCAGCGTTGATGGTGCAGGGGGCTGGGGCTACACCTTC. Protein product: CSVDGAGGWGYTF. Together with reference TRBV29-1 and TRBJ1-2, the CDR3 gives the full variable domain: SAVISQKPSRDICQRGTSLTIQCQVDSQVTMMFWYRQQPGQSLTLIATANQGSEATYESGFVIDKFPISRPNLTFSTLTVSNMSPEDSSIYLCSVDGAGGWGYTFGSGTRLTVV.

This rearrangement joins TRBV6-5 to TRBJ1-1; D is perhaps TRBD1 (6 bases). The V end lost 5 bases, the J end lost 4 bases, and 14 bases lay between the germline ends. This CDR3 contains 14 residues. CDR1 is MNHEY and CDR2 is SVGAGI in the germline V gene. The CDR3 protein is CASSTGTWSTEAFF. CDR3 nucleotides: TGTGCCAGCAGTACAGGGACTTGGAGCACTGAAGCTTTCTTT.

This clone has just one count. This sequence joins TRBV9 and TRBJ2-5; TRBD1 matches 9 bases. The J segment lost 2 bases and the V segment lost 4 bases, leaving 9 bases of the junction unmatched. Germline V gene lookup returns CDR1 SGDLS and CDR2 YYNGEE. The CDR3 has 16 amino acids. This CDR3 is CASSLQPTGGQETQYF. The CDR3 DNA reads TGTGCCAGCAGCTTACAACCGACAGGGGGTCAAGAGACCCAGTACTTC.

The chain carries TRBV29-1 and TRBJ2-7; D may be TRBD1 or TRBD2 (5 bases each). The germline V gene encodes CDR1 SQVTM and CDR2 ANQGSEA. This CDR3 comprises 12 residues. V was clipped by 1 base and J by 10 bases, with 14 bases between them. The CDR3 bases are TGCAGCGTTGAAGTAGGGAGCGGACATCAGTACTTC. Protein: CSVEVGSGHQYF.

CDR3 sequence reads: CASSRDRRTEAFF. The CDR3 DNA follows: TGTGCCAGCAGCCGGGACAGGCGGACTGAAGCTTTCTTT. The V call is TRBV14, the J call TRBJ1-1, with TRBD1 identical over 8 bases. Looked up from germline, CDR1 is SGHDN and CDR2 is FVKESK. Trimming took 4 bases from V and 5 from J; bases not matched to a gene: 3. The CDR3 contains 13 residues.

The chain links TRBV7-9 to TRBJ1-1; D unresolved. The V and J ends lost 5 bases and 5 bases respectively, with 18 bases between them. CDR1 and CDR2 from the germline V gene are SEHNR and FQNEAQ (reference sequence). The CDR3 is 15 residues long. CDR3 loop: CASSPYGGKRTEAFF. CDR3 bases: TGTGCCAGCAGCCCTTATGGAGGGAAACGGACTGAAGCTTTCTTT.

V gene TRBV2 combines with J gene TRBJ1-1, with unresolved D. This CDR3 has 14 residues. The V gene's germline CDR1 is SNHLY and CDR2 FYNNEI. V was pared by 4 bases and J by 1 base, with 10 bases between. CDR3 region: CASSALEGNTEAFF. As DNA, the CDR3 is TGTGCCAGCAGTGCGCTTGAGGGGAACACTGAAGCTTTCTTT. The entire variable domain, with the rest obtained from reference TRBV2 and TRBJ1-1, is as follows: EPEVTQTPSHQVTQMGQEVILRCVPISNHLYFYWYRQILGQKVEFLVSFYNNEISEKSEIFDDQFSVERPDGSNFTLKIRSTKLEDSAMYFCASSALEGNTEAFFGQGTRLTVV.

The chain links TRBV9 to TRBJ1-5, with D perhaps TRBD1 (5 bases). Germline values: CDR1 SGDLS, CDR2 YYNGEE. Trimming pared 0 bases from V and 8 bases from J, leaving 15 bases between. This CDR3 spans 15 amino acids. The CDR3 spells CASSVAGRDGEPQHF. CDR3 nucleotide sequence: TGTGCCAGCAGCGTAGCAGGGAGGGACGGGGAGCCCCAGCATTTT.

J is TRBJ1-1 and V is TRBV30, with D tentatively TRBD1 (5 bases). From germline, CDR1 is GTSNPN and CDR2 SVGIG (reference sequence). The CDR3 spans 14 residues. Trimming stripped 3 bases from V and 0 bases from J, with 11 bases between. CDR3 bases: TGTGCCTGGAGCGCCGGGACCTTGAACACTGAAGCTTTCTTT. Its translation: CAWSAGTLNTEAFF.

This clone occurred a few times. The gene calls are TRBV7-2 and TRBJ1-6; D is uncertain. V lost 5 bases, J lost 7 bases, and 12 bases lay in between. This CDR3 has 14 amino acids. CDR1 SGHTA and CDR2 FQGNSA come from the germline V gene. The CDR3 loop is CASSPPGSNSPLHF. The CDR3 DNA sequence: TGTGCCAGCAGCCCCCCTGGGTCCAATTCACCCCTCCACTTT.

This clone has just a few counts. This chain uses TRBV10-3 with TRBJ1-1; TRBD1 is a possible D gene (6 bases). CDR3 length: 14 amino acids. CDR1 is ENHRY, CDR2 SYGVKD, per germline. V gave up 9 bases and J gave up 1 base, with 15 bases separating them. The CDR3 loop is CAIVMGQENTEAFF. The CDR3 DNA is TGTGCCATTGTTATGGGACAAGAGAACACTGAAGCTTTCTTT.

CDR3: CASSGRDTQYF. The CDR3 coding sequence is TGTGCCAGCAGCGGCCGGGATACGCAGTATTTT. This chain links TRBV7-9 with TRBJ2-3; D gene unclear. V was clipped by 5 bases and J by 6 bases, with 6 bases between them. CDR3 length equals 11 residues. Per the germline V gene, CDR1 is SEHNR and CDR2 is FQNEAQ (reference sequence).